The rows below give T cell receptor beta chains drawn from one sample of a study of T cell repertoires in cytomegalovirus infection. Each CDR3 protein is one row after TCRdb ran MiXCR on the reads. The sample holds some 180,000 distinct CDR3 sequences; roughly 9.8% are singletons and the top ten take about 4.6%. The specimen sequenced was PBMCs. These receptors were taken from a human donor in good health (CMV status not recorded). Some clones in this sample may be carry-over from other donors' samples. The conserved cysteine and the conserved F or W are not part of the CDR3 here. The order of the fields is D gene, V gene, J gene, CDR3 protein. D genes are given only for firm matches.

TRBD1	TRBV7-2	TRBJ2-5	ASSLVKGAQETQY
NA	TRBV7-2	NA	ASSLVWQNTQF
TRBD1	TRBV7-8	TRBJ1-5	ASSSNRGGQPQH
TRBD1	TRBV7-9	TRBJ2-6	ASSQLGKGTGGSGANVLT
NA	TRBV2	TRBJ2-5	ASRATGTLLETQY
NA	TRBV4-3	TRBJ2-3	ASSRKRAELTDTQY
TRBD1	TRBV19	TRBJ2-6	ASSGDRVMAGANVLT
TRBD2	TRBV5-4	TRBJ2-4	ASSPGGGGAKNIQY
NA	TRBV20-1	TRBJ2-7	SAVPDPSSEQY
TRBD2	TRBV12-3/TRBV12-4	TRBJ2-1	ASRRLAGAEQF
TRBD1	TRBV28	TRBJ1-5	ATNRGSQPQH
NA	TRBV11-2	TRBJ2-7	ASTTLRSIEQY
TRBD2	TRBV7-9	TRBJ2-5	ASSLRLGLAGQETQY
TRBD1	TRBV7-8	TRBJ1-2	ASSLVGRQGVAYGYT
TRBD2	TRBV7-2	TRBJ2-7	ASSRTSGHEQY
TRBD1	TRBV20-1	TRBJ1-3	SAPRTGLANTIY
NA	TRBV7-9	TRBJ1-4	ASSLSRNEKLF
TRBD1	TRBV11-2	TRBJ1-2	ASSLGQGVYGYT
TRBD1	TRBV29-1	TRBJ2-7	SAGTGDYEQY
NA	TRBV14	TRBJ1-5	ASSQDHEGYEDQPQH
TRBD1	TRBV10-3	TRBJ1-2	AISRTGQNYGYT
NA	TRBV7-4	TRBJ2-5	ASSLAQGGETQY
TRBD1	TRBV4-2	TRBJ1-6	ASSQLGDRASPLR
NA	TRBV4-3	TRBJ1-2	ASSQTTGDGPPGYT
TRBD1	TRBV18	TRBJ1-1	ASSPKGQTNTEAF
NA	TRBV4-3	TRBJ1-1	ASSPQGWGEAF
NA	TRBV7-2	TRBJ1-5	ASSHSPGGRGNQPQH
NA	TRBV5-1	TRBJ2-1	ASSLFSVNEQF
NA	TRBV15	TRBJ1-3	ATSRGSGNTIY
TRBD1	TRBV12-3/TRBV12-4	TRBJ2-5	ASSSLTGGAGETQY
NA	TRBV14	TRBJ1-2	ASSRLRGPSNYGYT
NA	TRBV12-3/TRBV12-4	TRBJ2-7	ASSLPANRETY
TRBD2	TRBV25-1	TRBJ2-1	ASSGQSGRVSYNEQF
NA	TRBV7-2	TRBJ2-3	ASSLASFTDTQY
NA	TRBV28	TRBJ1-3	ATSGSRLGGNTIY
TRBD2	TRBV7-9	TRBJ2-1	ASSSTSQEQF
NA	TRBV11-2	TRBJ2-1	ASSRTAPLVRNEQF
TRBD2	TRBV28	TRBJ2-1	ASSFTRTSGRGQF
NA	TRBV7-2	TRBJ1-3	ASSSRTGSGNTIY
TRBD1	TRBV6-2/TRBV6-3	TRBJ1-5	ASSYRGGGGQPQH
NA	TRBV28	TRBJ1-2	ASSFPQFTPLYGYT
NA	TRBV5-4	TRBJ2-1	ASSTQGGIYNKQF
TRBD2	TRBV5-4	TRBJ2-3	ASSLIGLAGSTDTQY
NA	TRBV28	TRBJ1-1	ASTVGAMNTEAF
TRBD1	TRBV29-1	TRBJ2-6	SAQGAISGANVLT
TRBD2	TRBV6-1	TRBJ2-1	ASSDYGLGIQF
TRBD2	TRBV7-2	TRBJ2-7	ASSLTSGGPYEQY
TRBD1	TRBV7-9	TRBJ2-5	ASSSDRTGQETQY
NA	TRBV7-2	TRBJ1-2	ASSSNHRTRGDGYT
NA	TRBV7-9	TRBJ2-1	ASSLSTRDEQF
TRBD2	TRBV6-2/TRBV6-3	TRBJ2-2	ASRTGLAVGTGELF